The rows below give T cell receptor beta chains drawn from one sample of a study of blood T cells in healthy people across ages. TCRdb re-called the 5' RACE reads with MiXCR, one entry per CDR3 protein. Here the sample spans about 680,000 distinct CDR3 sequences, around 45% being singletons. Sequencing input: blood. The receptor source for this set is a woman in her sixties or seventies in good health. Each CDR3 is given with its conserved first and last residue. The D gene is left open where the match is weak. The size field is filled for only some rows; it gives once, few, many or a size class.

>TRBJ2-1|.|TRBV7-2|TRBD2
CASSLASGSPLYNEQFF
TGTGCCAGCAGCTTAGCGAGCGGGAGTCCGCTTTACAATGAGCAGTTCTTC
>TRBJ2-1|.|TRBV20-1|TRBD2
CSARDPRSSGVYNEQFF
TGCAGTGCTAGAGACCCTAGGTCTAGCGGAGTCTACAATGAGCAGTTCTTC
>TRBJ2-1|.|TRBV7-9|.
CASRFGLTGVDAQFF
TGTGCCAGCAGGTTTGGACTGACCGGGGTGGATGCGCAGTTCTTC
>TRBJ2-1|.|TRBV7-2|.
CASSQLARAYNEQFF
TGTGCCAGCAGCCAGCTAGCGAGGGCCTACAATGAGCAGTTCTTC
>TRBJ1-6|.|TRBV7-2|.
CASSITGRINNSPLHF
TGTGCCAGCAGCATAACCGGGAGAATAAATAATTCACCCCTCCACTTT
>TRBJ2-7|many|TRBV29-1|TRBD1
CSAGTGPYEQYF
TGCAGCGCCGGGACAGGACCCTACGAGCAGTACTTC
>TRBJ2-7|many|TRBV5-1|TRBD1
CASSPRQGASNEQYF
TGCGCCAGCAGCCCCCGACAGGGGGCCTCCAACGAGCAGTACTTC
>TRBJ2-7|.|TRBV28|.
CASSFQVGGNPYEQYF
TGTGCCAGCAGTTTCCAAGTCGGGGGAAACCCCTACGAGCAGTACTTC
>TRBJ2-7|few|TRBV7-2|.
CASSWQGTGSYEQYF
TGTGCCAGCAGCTGGCAGGGGACTGGGAGCTACGAGCAGTACTTC
>TRBJ2-7|.|TRBV15|TRBD2
CATSSPSGTSGYEQYF
TGTGCCACCAGCAGCCCCTCGGGGACTAGCGGATACGAGCAGTACTTC
>TRBJ2-7|few|TRBV20-1|.
CSARDGRGGWSYEQYF
TGCAGTGCTAGAGATGGTAGAGGTGGCTGGAGCTACGAGCAGTACTTC
>TRBJ1-1|.|TRBV29-1|TRBD1
CSVQQGAGSAFF
TGCAGCGTCCAACAGGGGGCCGGCTCAGCTTTCTTT
>TRBJ2-5|.|TRBV5-1|.
CASSLVGTWATQYF
TGCGCCAGCAGCTTGGTCGGTACCTGGGCGACCCAGTACTTC
>TRBJ1-1|.|TRBV5-1|.
CASSPGRGAAGNTEAFF
TGCGCCAGCAGCCCCGGAAGGGGCGCGGCGGGGAACACTGAAGCTTTCTTT
>TRBJ2-5|.|TRBV5-1|.
CASSFNGGRVETQYF
TGCGCCAGCAGCTTTAATGGAGGCAGGGTGGAGACCCAGTACTTC
>TRBJ2-4|many|TRBV2|.
CASSEAAGRAKNIQYF
TGTGCCAGCAGTGAAGCGGCTGGACGAGCCAAAAACATTCAGTACTTC
>TRBJ2-5|.|TRBV10-3|.
CAIRRAGRQETQYF
TGTGCCATCAGGAGAGCGGGTCGCCAAGAGACCCAGTACTTC
>TRBJ2-1|.|TRBV7-3|TRBD2
CASSLTRTSGMNEQFF
TGTGCCAGCAGCTTAACGCGGACTAGCGGGATGAATGAGCAGTTCTTC
>TRBJ2-3|few|TRBV7-2|.
CASSPPFQRRTDTQYF
TGTGCCAGCAGCCCACCCTTTCAGCGGCGCACAGATACGCAGTATTTT
>TRBJ2-7|many|TRBV15|.
CATSSPGGYQYF
TGTGCCACCAGCAGCCCCGGCGGCTATCAGTACTTC
>TRBJ2-7|.|TRBV20-1|TRBD2
CSAVPGLAGAGEQYF
TGCAGTGCTGTCCCGGGACTAGCGGGAGCGGGCGAGCAGTACTTC
>TRBJ1-4|few|TRBV12-3/TRBV12-4|.
CASSRVLATEKLFF
TGTGCCAGCAGTCGGGTTTTGGCGACGGAAAAACTGTTTTTT
>TRBJ2-6|few|TRBV20-1|.
CSARDGFSGANVLTF
TGCAGTGCCCGGGACGGCTTCTCTGGGGCCAACGTCCTGACTTTC
>TRBJ2-1|.|TRBV9|TRBD2
CASSVAQAGALREQFF
TGTGCCAGCAGCGTAGCCCAAGCGGGAGCCCTCAGGGAGCAGTTCTTC
>TRBJ2-1|.|TRBV3-1|.
CASSELLTYNEQFF
TGTGCCAGCAGCGAACTACTGACCTACAATGAGCAGTTCTTC
>TRBJ2-3|.|TRBV27|.
CASSLEGAHTQYF
TGTGCCAGCAGTTTAGAAGGGGCGCATACGCAGTATTTT
>TRBJ1-1|.|TRBV14|TRBD1
CASSQTLDRVGMNTEAFF
TGTGCCAGCAGCCAAACCCTTGACAGGGTTGGGATGAACACTGAAGCTTTCTTT
>TRBJ2-5|.|TRBV20-1|.
CSATLSEAQYF
TGCAGTGCTACCCTGTCGGAGGCCCAGTACTTC
>TRBJ2-1|.|TRBV24-1|TRBD2
CATSGGLAGEEFF
TGTGCCACCAGTGGGGGACTAGCGGGAGAAGAGTTCTTC
>TRBJ1-4|.|TRBV5-5|.
CASSLGVATNEKLFF
TGTGCCAGCAGCTTGGGTGTTGCAACTAATGAAAAACTGTTTTTT
>TRBJ2-7|.|TRBV27|TRBD1
CASKRDSWNYEQYF
TGTGCCAGCAAACGGGACAGTTGGAACTACGAGCAGTACTTC
>TRBJ2-1|.|TRBV7-3|TRBD2
CASSQGLALDEQFF
TGTGCCAGCAGCCAGGGACTAGCTTTGGATGAGCAGTTCTTC